This T cell receptor (beta chain) stems from a study of identical twins. Study results and caveats: Cord blood beta clonotypes that were abundant carried fewer insertions, and memory repertoires showed no such trend.

There are a few counts of this clonotype. Its target is unknown. Germline lookup yields CDR1 MNHEY and CDR2 SMNVEV (reference sequence). The CDR3 has 17 amino acids. Trimming removed 8 bases from V and 0 bases from J; junction bases left unmatched: 11. TCRdb reprocessed the 5' RACE reads via MiXCR and lists one record per CDR3 protein. The data show 450,000 or so distinct CDR3 sequences, about 13% seen once. This sample was shared with a second study, whose subject was yellow fever vaccine responses in identical twins.

Source material: CD4+ T cells sorted from blood. The chain is built from TRBV27 and TRBJ2-1, with TRBD2 identical over 9 bases. This TCR came from a woman between 18 and 29 years old in good health. Here the CDR3 reads CASRPPVLAGSYNEQFF. For the CDR3, the DNA is TGTGCCAGCCGGCCCCCCGTACTAGCGGGCTCCTACAATGAGCAGTTCTTC.